This TCR beta chain was recorded in a study of PD-1 blockade in mismatch repair-deficient tumors. Study in general: All were previously treated, progressing patients with about 12 mismatch repair-deficient cancer types. Study conclusions and caveats: 140 or so unique blood TCRs came from expansion to three of seven peptides.

The time point is: approximately 10-day in vitro stimulation with candidate mutation-associated neoantigen peptide 1. About seven ELISpot-reactive neoantigen peptides each drove an approximately 10-day in vitro stimulation. The germline V gene has CDR1 MNHEY and CDR2 SVGAGI. The CDR3 runs 15 residues. Trimming removed 6 bases at V and 4 bases at J, with 15 bases between. Note on this clone: The antigen remains undetermined.

The assay was immunoSEQ multiplex PCR, and TCRdb's table has in-frame clones only and misses some. The sample yields about 9,200 clones, roughly 84% seen once. This chain uses TRBV6-5 with TRBJ2-2; TRBD1 might be the D (8 bases). The origin of this receptor is an adult with mismatch repair-deficient cancer. Sample: cells cultured in vitro, taken from a patient treated with pembrolizumab. CDR3 amino acids: CASSPQGGVTGELFF. CDR3 nucleotides: TGTGCCAGCAGCCCACAGGGGGGGGTCACCGGGGAGCTGTTTTTT.